The 19 T cell receptor beta chains given below trace back to one sample, sequenced in a study of post-analysis software for immune sequencing data. These TCRs' antigens remain unknown. Each TCR beta cDNA library carried unique molecular identifiers. TCRdb recomputed calls from the PCR reads with MiXCR, one row per CDR3 protein. This sample has approximately 690,000 distinct CDR3 sequences; around 60% occur once, and the top ten carry about 11%. Study observations and caveats: Four to six TRBV segments were more frequent in patients than controls; TRBV5-6, TRBV5-1 and TRBV20-1 belonged to this group.

The sequenced sample consisted of blood. The source of these receptors is a girl aged 2-9 years with multiple sclerosis.

This clonotype was seen more than once but under ten times. The chain links TRBV11-2 to TRBJ2-1; a possible D gene is TRBD1 (6 bases). V was shortened by 4 bases and J by 0 bases, with 22 bases between the two germline ends. The germline CDR1 and CDR2 sequences are SGHAT and FQNNGV. The CDR3 runs 19 residues. DNA of the CDR3: TGTGCCAGCAGCTACAACCCGGGACACCTGTATAGCTCCTACAATGAGCAGTTCTTC. Translating gives CASSYNPGHLYSSYNEQFF.

Here the CDR3 reads CASSPMWTGKYYEQYF. The CDR3 region has the DNA TGTGCCAGCAGCCCAATGTGGACAGGGAAGTACTACGAGCAGTACTTC. This chain uses TRBV12-3 or TRBV12-4 with TRBJ2-7; TRBD1 aligns across 8 bases. The CDR3 is made up of 16 amino acids. V shed 6 bases, J shed 3 bases, and the junction held 13 bases outside the gene matches.

The genes are TRBV29-1 and TRBJ1-2; D might be TRBD1 (6 bases). The CDR3 consists of 14 residues. V shed 3 bases and J shed 1 base, with 12 bases lying between them. Per germline, CDR1 SQVTM and CDR2 ANQGSEA. The chain's CDR3 is CSVEDSQDNYGYTF. As DNA, the CDR3 is TGCAGCGTTGAGGACAGTCAAGATAACTATGGCTACACCTTC.

The genes are TRBV28 and TRBJ1-1, with D unresolved. From germline, CDR1 is MDHEN and CDR2 SYDVKM. This CDR3 region has 16 residues. Trimming left V 4 bases short and J 1 base short, with 16 bases between. The DNA of the CDR3 is TGTGCCAGCAGTTCCCATGAGGCCCTCGGGAACACTGAAGCTTTCTTT. Translating gives CASSSHEALGNTEAFF.

This chain connects TRBV7-2 to TRBJ1-5; D is unresolved. The CDR3 is made up of 14 amino acids. Germline V gene sequence: CDR1 SGHTA, CDR2 FQGNSA. V was pared by 1 base and J by 7 bases, with 11 bases between. The CDR3 DNA is TGTGCCAGCAGCTTAGGACAAAGCGGACAGCCCCAGCATTTT. This sequence encodes CASSLGQSGQPQHF.

This clonotype occurred once. The V and J genes are TRBV29-1 and TRBJ2-1, with TRBD2 matching 8 bases. The DNA end favors TRBJ2-7, so the J call may be wrong. Germline CDR1 SQVTM, CDR2 ANQGSEA. The CDR3 has 16 amino acids. DNA for the CDR3: TGCAGCGTTGATTCTCTTGGGGCGGGAGGTCGCAATGAGCAGTACTTC. Translation gives CSVDSLGAGGRNEQYF.

This chain connects TRBV5-1 to TRBJ2-1; 11 bases are a match to TRBD2. Germline CDR1 is SGHRS and CDR2 is YFSETQ. CDR3 length equals 18 residues. V was clipped by 0 bases and J by 5 bases; unmatched bases: 10. This CDR3 is CASSLDLAGGGGHNEQFF. CDR3 coding DNA: TGCGCCAGCAGCTTGGATCTAGCGGGAGGAGGGGGCCACAATGAGCAGTTCTTC.

V is TRBV2 and J is TRBJ2-7; no clear D gene. The CDR3 length is 10 residues. V gave up 5 bases and J gave up 6 bases, with 5 bases separating them. Germline V CDR1 and CDR2: SNHLY, FYNNEI. The CDR3 region has the DNA TGTGCCAGCAGTACCTTCGAGCAGTACTTC. Translation gives CASSTFEQYF.

The chain uses TRBV29-1 and TRBJ1-1, with 9 bases that match TRBD1. Germline V lookup: CDR1 SQVTM, CDR2 ANQGSEA. V lost 4 bases, J lost 3 bases, and 12 bases stayed unmatched. The CDR3 covers 16 residues. The CDR3 protein is CSVGKQGAGLDTEAFF. CDR3 DNA sequence: TGCAGCGTTGGGAAACAGGGGGCAGGATTGGACACTGAAGCTTTCTTT. Full variable domain (remainder filled in from reference TRBV29-1 and TRBJ1-1): SAVISQKPSRDICQRGTSLTIQCQVDSQVTMMFWYRQQPGQSLTLIATANQGSEATYESGFVIDKFPISRPNLTFSTLTVSNMSPEDSSIYLCSVGKQGAGLDTEAFFGQGTRLTVV.

The chain joins TRBV7-2 to TRBJ2-3; 8 bases are shared with TRBD1. V trimming: 4 bases; J trimming: 2 bases; junction bases outside the gene matches: 2. The V gene's germline CDR1 is SGHTA and CDR2 FQGNSA. This CDR3 has 14 amino acids. This CDR3 is CASSWGQATDTQYF. CDR3 bases: TGTGCCAGCAGCTGGGGACAGGCCACAGATACGCAGTATTTT.

This clonotype came up a few times. V usage is TRBV29-1 and J usage is TRBJ1-2; maybe TRBD1 (6 bases). Germline V gene sequence: CDR1 SQVTM, CDR2 ANQGSEA. This CDR3 spans 11 amino acids. V shed 7 bases and J shed 7 bases, with 13 bases lying between them. In nucleotides, the CDR3 is TGCAGCGCGCAACAGGGTTCTGGCTACACCTTC. Protein: CSAQQGSGYTF.

The chain couples TRBV18 to TRBJ2-5, with a tentative D call TRBD1 (6 bases). This CDR3 spans 15 amino acids. Trimming removed 0 bases from V and 6 bases from J, with 14 bases in between. Germline CDR1 is KGHSH and CDR2 is LQKENI. This chain's CDR3 is CASSPPSGVVKTQYF. The CDR3 bases are TGTGCCAGCTCACCACCTTCAGGGGTTGTTAAGACCCAGTACTTC.

Only one count was recorded for this clonotype. V usage is TRBV6-1 and J usage is TRBJ2-7; D is unresolved. The CDR3 loop spans 13 amino acids. The germline gives CDR1 MNHNS, CDR2 SASEGT. The germline V and J ends were trimmed by 7 bases and 1 base, with 11 bases remaining between them. The CDR3 loop is CASKRQRSYEQYF. In DNA, the CDR3 is TGTGCCAGCAAAAGGCAGCGATCCTACGAGCAGTACTTC.

A few counts support this clonotype. The chain combines TRBV6-5 with TRBJ2-3, with D perhaps TRBD2 (5 bases). V shed 2 bases and J shed 3 bases, with 15 bases lying between them. The CDR3 spans 16 residues. Germline CDR1 reads MNHEY; CDR2 reads SVGAGI. The CDR3 DNA sequence: TGTGCCAGCAGTTACCAGCTTACGGAGGTAACAGATACGCAGTATTTT. This encodes CASSYQLTEVTDTQYF.

The chain has TRBV5-1 and TRBJ2-6, with D perhaps TRBD1 (5 bases). CDR3 length: 18 residues. V was clipped by 2 bases and J by 4 bases, with 19 bases between them. Germline values: CDR1 SGHRS, CDR2 YFSETQ. The CDR3: CASSFGKGITRGANVLTF. The CDR3, as DNA: TGCGCCAGCAGCTTCGGAAAGGGGATTACGAGAGGGGCCAACGTCCTGACTTTC.

This clonotype came up a few times. The rearrangement links TRBV29-1 to TRBJ1-1, with 7 bases lining up with TRBD1. The trim removed 2 bases at V and 5 bases at J, leaving 5 bases unmatched. The germline CDR1 and CDR2 sequences are SQVTM and ANQGSEA. The CDR3 has 13 amino acids. Here the CDR3 reads CSVERGQMTEAFF. CDR3 nucleotide sequence: TGCAGCGTTGAACGGGGACAGATGACTGAAGCTTTCTTT.

The chain joins TRBV29-1 to TRBJ1-2, with TRBD1 matching 8 bases. The V segment lost 2 bases and the J segment 4 bases; nucleotides outside the gene matches: 3. CDR1 and CDR2 (germline): SQVTM, ANQGSEA. The CDR3 is 13 amino acids. Here the CDR3 reads CSVEPGQGYGYTF. CDR3 sequence (DNA): TGCAGCGTTGAACCAGGACAGGGCTATGGCTACACCTTC.

This sequence joins TRBV7-2 and TRBJ2-1, with D possibly matching TRBD2 (7 bases). The CDR3 is made up of 13 amino acids. V was pared by 3 bases and J by 10 bases, with 13 bases between. CDR1 is SGHTA, CDR2 FQGNSA, per germline. The CDR3 here is CASSFGRGLEQFF. DNA of the CDR3: TGTGCCAGCAGCTTCGGGCGGGGGCTAGAGCAGTTCTTC.

The V and J genes are TRBV9 and TRBJ2-7; 10 positions match TRBD2. The CDR3 length is 15 residues. Looked up from germline, CDR1 is SGDLS and CDR2 is YYNGEE. The V segment lost 1 base and the J segment 2 bases; nucleotides outside the gene matches: 3. For the CDR3, the DNA is TGTGCCAGCAGCGTACTAGCGGGAGCAACCTACGAGCAGTACTTC. This encodes CASSVLAGATYEQYF.